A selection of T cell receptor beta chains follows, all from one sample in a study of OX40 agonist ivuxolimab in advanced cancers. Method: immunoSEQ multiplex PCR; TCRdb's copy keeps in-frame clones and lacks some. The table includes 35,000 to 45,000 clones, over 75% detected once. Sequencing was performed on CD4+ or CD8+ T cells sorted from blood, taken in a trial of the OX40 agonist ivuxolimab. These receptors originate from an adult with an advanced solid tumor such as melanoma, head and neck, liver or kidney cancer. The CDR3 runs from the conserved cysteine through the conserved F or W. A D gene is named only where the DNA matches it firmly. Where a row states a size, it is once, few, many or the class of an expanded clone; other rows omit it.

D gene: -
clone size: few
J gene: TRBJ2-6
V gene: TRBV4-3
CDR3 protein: CASSPLDRHSGANVLTF
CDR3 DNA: TGCGCCAGCAGCCCGCTAGACAGGCACTCTGGGGCCAACGTCCTGACTTTC

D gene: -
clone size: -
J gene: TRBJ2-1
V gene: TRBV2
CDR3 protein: CASSEWYVEQFF
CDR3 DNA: TGTGCCAGCAGTGAATGGTATGTTGAGCAGTTCTTC

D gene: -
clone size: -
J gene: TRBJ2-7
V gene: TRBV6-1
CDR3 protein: CASSFNTYEQYF
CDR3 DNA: TGTGCCAGCAGCTTTAACACCTACGAGCAGTACTTC

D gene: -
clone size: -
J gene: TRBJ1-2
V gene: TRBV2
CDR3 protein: CASSETGTAYGYTF
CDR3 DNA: TGTGCCAGCAGTGAAACGGGGACGGCCTATGGCTACACCTTC

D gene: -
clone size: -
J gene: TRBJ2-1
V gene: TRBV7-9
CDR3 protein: CASSLASGISEQFF
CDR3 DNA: TGTGCCAGCAGCTTAGCTTCGGGAATCAGTGAGCAGTTCTTC

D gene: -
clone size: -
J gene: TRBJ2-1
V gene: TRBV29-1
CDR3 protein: CSVTGEIYNEQFF
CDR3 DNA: TGCAGCGTTACGGGGGAGATCTACAATGAGCAGTTCTTC

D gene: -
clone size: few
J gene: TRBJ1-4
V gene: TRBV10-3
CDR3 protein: CAIKRDTNEKLFF
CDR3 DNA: TGTGCCATCAAAAGGGATACTAATGAAAAACTGTTTTTT

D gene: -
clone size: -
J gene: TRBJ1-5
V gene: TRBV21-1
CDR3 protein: CASSKIPRGRRGIQPQHF
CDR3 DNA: TGTGCCAGCAGCAAAATTCCCCGGGGGCGTAGGGGTATTCAGCCCCAGCATTTT

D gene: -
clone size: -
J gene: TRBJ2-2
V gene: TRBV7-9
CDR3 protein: CASNDMGVTGELFF
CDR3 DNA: TGTGCCAGCAATGATATGGGGGTCACCGGGGAGCTGTTTTTT

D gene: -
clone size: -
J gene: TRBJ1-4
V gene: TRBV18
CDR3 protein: CASSSAARAGNEKLFF
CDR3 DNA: TGTGCCAGCTCCTCGGCAGCCCGAGCGGGGAATGAAAAACTGTTTTTT

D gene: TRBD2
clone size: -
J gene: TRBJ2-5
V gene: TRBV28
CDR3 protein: CASSPPRLAGASGTQYF
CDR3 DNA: TGTGCCAGCAGTCCCCCGCGACTAGCGGGAGCTTCAGGGACCCAGTACTTC

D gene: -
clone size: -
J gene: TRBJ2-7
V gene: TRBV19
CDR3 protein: CASSIAWGDRSLEQYF
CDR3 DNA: TGTGCCAGTAGTATAGCCTGGGGGGATCGTTCGCTCGAGCAGTACTTC

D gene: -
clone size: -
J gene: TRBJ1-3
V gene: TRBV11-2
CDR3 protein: CASSSPRDSGNTIYF
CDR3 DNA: TGTGCCAGCAGCTCCCCCCGGGACTCTGGAAACACCATATATTTT

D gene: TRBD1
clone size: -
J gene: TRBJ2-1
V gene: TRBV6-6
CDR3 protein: CASSGTGTGSYNEQFF
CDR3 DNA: TGTGCCAGCAGTGGTACCGGGACAGGCTCCTACAATGAGCAGTTCTTC

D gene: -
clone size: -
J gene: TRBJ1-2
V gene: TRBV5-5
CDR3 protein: CASSLVVSGYTF
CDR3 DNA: TGTGCCAGCAGCTTGGTTGTATCCGGCTACACCTTC

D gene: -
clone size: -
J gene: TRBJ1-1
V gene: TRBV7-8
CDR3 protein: CASSLAMGPTEAFF
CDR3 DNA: TGTGCCAGCAGCTTAGCTATGGGGCCCACTGAAGCTTTCTTT

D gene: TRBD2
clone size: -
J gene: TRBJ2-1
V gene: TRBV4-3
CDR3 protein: CASSPRTSGGSYNEQFF
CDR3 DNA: TGCGCCAGCAGCCCAAGGACTAGCGGGGGGTCCTACAATGAGCAGTTCTTC

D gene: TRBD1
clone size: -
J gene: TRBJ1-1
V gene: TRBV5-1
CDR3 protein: CASSSLQGASNTEAFF
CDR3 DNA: TGCGCCAGCAGCTCCTTACAGGGGGCGTCGAACACTGAAGCTTTCTTT

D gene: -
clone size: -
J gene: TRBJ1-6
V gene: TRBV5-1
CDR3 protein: CASSLIGLGTMNSPLHF
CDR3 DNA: TGCGCCAGCAGCTTAATTGGCCTAGGGACGATGAATTCACCCCTCCACTTT

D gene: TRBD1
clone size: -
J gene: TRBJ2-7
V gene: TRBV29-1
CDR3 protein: CSVEGGTGASASYEQYF
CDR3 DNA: TGCAGCGTTGAAGGTGGGACAGGGGCGAGTGCGTCCTACGAGCAGTACTTC

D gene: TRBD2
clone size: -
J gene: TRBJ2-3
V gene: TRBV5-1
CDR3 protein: CASSTASGISTDTQYF
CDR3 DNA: TGCGCCAGCAGCACGGCTAGCGGGATCAGCACAGATACGCAGTATTTT

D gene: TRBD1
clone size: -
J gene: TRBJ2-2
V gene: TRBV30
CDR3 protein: CAWSPGQGAGELFF
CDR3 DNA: TGTGCCTGGAGCCCGGGACAGGGAGCCGGGGAGCTGTTTTTT

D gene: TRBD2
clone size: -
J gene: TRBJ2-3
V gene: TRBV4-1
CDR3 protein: CASSPGTSRDTQYF
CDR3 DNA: TGCGCCAGCAGCCCTGGGACTAGCAGAGATACGCAGTATTTT

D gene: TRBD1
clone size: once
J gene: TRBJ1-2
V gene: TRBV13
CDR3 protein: CASSSGTGGYGYTF
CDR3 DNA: TGTGCCAGCAGCTCCGGGACAGGGGGCTATGGCTACACCTTC

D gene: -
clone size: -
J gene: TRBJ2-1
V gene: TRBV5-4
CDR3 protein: CASSLYLADNEQFF
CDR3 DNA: TGTGCCAGCAGCTTGTACTTAGCCGACAATGAGCAGTTCTTC

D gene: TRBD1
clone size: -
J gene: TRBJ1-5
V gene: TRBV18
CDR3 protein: CASSTTGEDQPQHF
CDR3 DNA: TGTGCCAGCTCAACTACAGGGGAGGATCAGCCCCAGCATTTT

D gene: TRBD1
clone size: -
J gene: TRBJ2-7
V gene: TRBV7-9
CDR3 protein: CASGTGLYEQYF
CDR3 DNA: TGTGCCAGCGGGACAGGGTTGTACGAGCAGTACTTC

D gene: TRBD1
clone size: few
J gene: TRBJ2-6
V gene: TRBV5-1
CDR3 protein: CASRRTGALVPGANVLTF
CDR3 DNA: TGCGCCAGCAGGCGGACAGGGGCGCTAGTTCCCGGGGCCAACGTCCTGACTTTC

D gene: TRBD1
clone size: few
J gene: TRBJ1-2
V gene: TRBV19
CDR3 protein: CASSIGGTGSHYTF
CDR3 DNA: TGTGCCAGTAGTATAGGCGGGACAGGGAGCCACTACACCTTC

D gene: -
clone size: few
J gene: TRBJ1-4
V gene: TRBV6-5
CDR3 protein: CASSYYGHNEKLFF
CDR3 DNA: TGTGCCAGCAGTTACTATGGACATAATGAAAAACTGTTTTTT

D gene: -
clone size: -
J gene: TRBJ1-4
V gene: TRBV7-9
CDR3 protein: CASSAPGDEKLFF
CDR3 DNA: TGTGCCAGCAGCGCCCCGGGGGATGAAAAACTGTTTTTT

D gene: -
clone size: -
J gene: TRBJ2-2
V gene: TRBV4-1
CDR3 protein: CASSQHGVGTGELFF
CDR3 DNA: TGCGCCAGCAGCCAACACGGGGTAGGAACCGGGGAGCTGTTTTTT

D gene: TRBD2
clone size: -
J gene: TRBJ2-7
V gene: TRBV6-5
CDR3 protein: CASSYSGLAGVGEQYF
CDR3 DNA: TGTGCCAGCAGTTACTCGGGACTAGCGGGAGTCGGGGAGCAGTACTTC

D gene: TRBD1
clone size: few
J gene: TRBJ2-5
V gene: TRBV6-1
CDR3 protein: CASSSGQAQETQYF
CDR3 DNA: TGTGCCAGCAGTTCCGGACAGGCCCAAGAGACCCAGTACTTC

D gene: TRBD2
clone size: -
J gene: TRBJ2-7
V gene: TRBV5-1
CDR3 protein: CASSPLAGPPGTEQYF
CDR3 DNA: TGCGCCAGCAGCCCTTTAGCGGGGCCCCCGGGGACCGAGCAGTACTTC

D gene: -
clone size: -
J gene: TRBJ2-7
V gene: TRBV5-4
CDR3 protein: CASSLSGKIEQYF
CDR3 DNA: TGTGCCAGCAGCTTGTCAGGGAAGATCGAGCAGTACTTC

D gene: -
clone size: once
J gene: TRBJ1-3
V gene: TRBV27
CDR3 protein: CASSLYAGSSGNTIYF
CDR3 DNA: TGTGCCAGCAGTTTATATGCAGGTTCCTCTGGAAACACCATATATTTT